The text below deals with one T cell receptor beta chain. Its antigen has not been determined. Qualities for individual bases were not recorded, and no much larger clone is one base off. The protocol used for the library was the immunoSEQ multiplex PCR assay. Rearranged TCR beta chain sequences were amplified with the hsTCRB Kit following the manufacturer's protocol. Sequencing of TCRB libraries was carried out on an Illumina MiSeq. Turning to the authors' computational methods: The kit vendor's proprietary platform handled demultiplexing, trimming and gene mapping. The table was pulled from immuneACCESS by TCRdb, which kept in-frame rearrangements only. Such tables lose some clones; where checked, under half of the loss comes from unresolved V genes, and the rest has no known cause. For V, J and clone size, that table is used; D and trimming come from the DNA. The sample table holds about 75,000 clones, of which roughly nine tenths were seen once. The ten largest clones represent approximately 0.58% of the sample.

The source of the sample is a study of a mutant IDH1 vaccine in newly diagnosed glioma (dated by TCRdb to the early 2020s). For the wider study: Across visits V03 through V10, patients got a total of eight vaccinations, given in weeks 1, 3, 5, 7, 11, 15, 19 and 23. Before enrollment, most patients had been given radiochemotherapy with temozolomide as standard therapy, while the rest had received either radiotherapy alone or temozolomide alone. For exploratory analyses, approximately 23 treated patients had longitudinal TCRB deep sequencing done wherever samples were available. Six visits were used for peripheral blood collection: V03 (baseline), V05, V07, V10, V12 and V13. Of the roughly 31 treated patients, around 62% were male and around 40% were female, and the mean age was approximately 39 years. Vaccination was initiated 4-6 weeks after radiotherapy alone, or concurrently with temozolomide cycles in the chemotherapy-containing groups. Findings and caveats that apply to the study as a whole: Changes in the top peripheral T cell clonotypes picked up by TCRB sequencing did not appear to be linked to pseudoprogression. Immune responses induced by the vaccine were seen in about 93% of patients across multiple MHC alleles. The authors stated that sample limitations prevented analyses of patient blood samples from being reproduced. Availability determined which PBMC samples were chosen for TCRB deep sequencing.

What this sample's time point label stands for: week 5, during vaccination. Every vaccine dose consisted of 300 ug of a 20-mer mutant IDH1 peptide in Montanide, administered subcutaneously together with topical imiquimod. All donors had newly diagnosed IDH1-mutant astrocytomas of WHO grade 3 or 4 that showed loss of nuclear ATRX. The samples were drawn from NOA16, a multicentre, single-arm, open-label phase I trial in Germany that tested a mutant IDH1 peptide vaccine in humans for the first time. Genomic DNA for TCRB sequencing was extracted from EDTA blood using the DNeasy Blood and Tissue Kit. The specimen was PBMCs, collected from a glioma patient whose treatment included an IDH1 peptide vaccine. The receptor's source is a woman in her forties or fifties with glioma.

In nucleotides, the sequence is TGTGCCAGCAGTGAGGGGACTTGGGGGTACGAGCAGTACTTC. The translation is CASSEGTWGYEQYF. The chain links TRBV6-1 with TRBJ2-7; matching of 6 bases hints at TRBD2 as the D gene. The germline V gene sets CDR1 to MNHNS and CDR2 to SASEGT. The germline ends are 13 bases apart after V is trimmed by 3 bases and J by 4 bases. Inclusive of the bounding cysteine and phenylalanine, the CDR3 is 14 residues long. Left in the record is the CDR3 DNA by itself, 42 bases read in frame from the first base.